Presented here are 18 T cell receptor beta chains from one specimen sequenced in a study of regulatory T cells in long-lasting Graves disease. Building of the TCR beta libraries involved iRepertoire HTBI primers and Arm-PCR of CDR3 regions. MiXCR, applied by TCRdb to the multiplex PCR reads, yields one record per CDR3 protein. The data hold about 290,000 distinct CDR3 sequences, with roughly 21% observed a single time. Stated time point: persistent/refractory GD, antithyroid drugs over 5 years with positive TRAb. TCR sequences were obtained from RNA taken from PBMCs. This specimen was peripheral blood mononuclear cells (PBMCs), taken when the disease was refractory, from a patient treated with antithyroid drugs. All receptors derive from a female donor with Graves disease.

This clonotype came up once. A much larger clone sits a single nucleotide away, making a read error possible. The chain is built from TRBV6-9 and TRBJ1-1; 8 nucleotides agree with TRBD1. In germline, CDR1 is MNHGY, CDR2 SVAAGI. This CDR3 spans 16 amino acids. CDR3: CASSSLRQGTNTEVFF. The CDR3 DNA sequence: TGTGCCAGCAGTTCCCTCAGACAGGGGACGAACACTGAAGTTTTCTTT.

This clonotype occurred a few times. CDR3 sequence: CASSQVIGTYEQYF. The DNA of the CDR3 is TGCGCCAGCAGCCAAGTAATCGGGACCTACGAGCAGTACTTC. This sequence joins TRBV4-3 and TRBJ2-7; D is perhaps TRBD2 (5 bases). CDR3 length: 14 residues. Germline V lookup: CDR1 LGHNA, CDR2 YSLEER. V lost 1 base, J lost 2 bases, and 9 bases lay in between.

The chain is built from TRBV7-2 and TRBJ1-6; 7 bases are shared with TRBD1. Germline V gene data show CDR1 as SGHTA and CDR2 as FQGNSA. The CDR3 has 15 residues. Trimming took 1 base from V and 10 from J; bases not matched to a gene: 7. CDR3 sequence reads: CASSLEQGYGSPLHF. The CDR3 DNA reads as TGTGCCAGCAGCTTAGAACAGGGGTACGGATCACCCCTCCACTTT.

A word on this clonotype: The junction and the germline gene differ at one end; a read error may be behind it. The V call is TRBV30, the J call TRBJ2-5, with TRBD2 matching 16 bases. There are 18 residues in the CDR3. CDR1 is GTSNPN, CDR2 SVGIG, per germline (reference sequence). CDR3: CAWSVLAGTSGGGRVIEF. The CDR3 region has the DNA TGTGCCTGGAGTGTACTGGCCGGGACTAGCGGGGGGGGCCGGGTCATCGAGTTC.

The sample holds many counts of this clonotype. The V call is TRBV9, the J call TRBJ2-7; tentatively, D is TRBD1 or TRBD2 (6 bases each). The CDR3 runs to 16 residues. V lost 0 bases, J lost 3 bases, and 16 bases lay in between. Germline V gene sequence: CDR1 SGDLS, CDR2 YYNGEE. As DNA, the CDR3 is TGTGCCAGCAGCGTAGAGGGAGGTTCAGGGGTCTACGAGCAGTACTTC. This encodes CASSVEGGSGVYEQYF.

This clonotype came up many times. The V call is TRBV6-1, the J call TRBJ2-7; 7 nucleotides line up with TRBD1. The trim removed 5 bases at V and 0 bases at J, leaving 7 bases unmatched. The germline CDR1 and CDR2 sequences are MNHNS and SASEGT. The CDR3 is 15 residues long. CDR3 loop: CASSQNRGSSYEQYF. The DNA of the CDR3 is TGTGCCAGCAGTCAAAACAGGGGTAGCTCCTACGAGCAGTACTTC.

The chain joins TRBV28 to TRBJ1-1; perhaps TRBD1 as D (5 bases). V lost 6 bases, J lost 1 base, and 18 bases lay in between. CDR1 MDHEN and CDR2 SYDVKM come from the germline V gene. The length of the CDR3 is 16 residues. The CDR3 is CASSVDIGGGNTEAFF. The CDR3 DNA is TGTGCCAGCAGCGTAGATATCGGGGGAGGGAACACTGAAGCTTTCTTT.

The genes are TRBV7-9 and TRBJ2-7; D is undetermined. The CDR3 has 13 residues. The germline V gene has CDR1 SEHNR and CDR2 FQNEAQ (reference sequence). Trimming cost V 4 bases and J 3 bases, with 10 bases left between them. CDR3 residues: CASSSRPDYEQYF. CDR3 bases: TGTGCCAGCAGCTCACGCCCGGACTACGAGCAGTACTTC.

The sample holds a few counts of this clonotype. The chain joins TRBV4-1 to TRBJ2-5, with D unclear. V lost 1 base and J lost 2, with 8 bases in between. CDR1 MGHRA and CDR2 YSYEKL come from the germline V gene. This CDR3 comprises 14 residues. CDR3 bases: TGCGCCAGCAGCCAAGTACCCAGGCAAGAGACCCAGTACTTC. Its protein product is CASSQVPRQETQYF.

In its sample, this clonotype was seen many times. V usage is TRBV20-1 and J usage is TRBJ1-1, with 7 bases lining up with TRBD1. The V segment lost 2 bases and the J segment 5 bases; nucleotides outside the gene matches: 11. This CDR3 comprises 15 residues. The germline V gene has CDR1 DFQATT and CDR2 SNEGSKA (reference sequence). The CDR3 spells CSARSETGLRTEAFF. In DNA form, the CDR3 reads TGCAGTGCTAGATCCGAGACAGGGCTCAGGACTGAAGCTTTCTTT.

This chain uses TRBV7-2 with TRBJ2-1; 7 positions match TRBD1. Germline values: CDR1 SGHTA, CDR2 FQGNSA. V was clipped by 3 bases and J by 5 bases; unmatched bases: 19. This CDR3 contains 19 residues. DNA of the CDR3: TGTGCCAGCAGCTTTAGGGGGCCAGGAGCTAGCTATCTTAACAATGAGCAGTTCTTC. Protein sequence: CASSFRGPGASYLNNEQFF.

This clonotype was seen more than once but under ten times. The rearrangement links TRBV2 to TRBJ2-7, with no clear D. The CDR3 is made up of 14 amino acids. Germline-derived CDR1 and CDR2 are SNHLY and FYNNEI. V was pared by 0 bases and J by 3 bases, with 9 bases between. As DNA, the CDR3 is TGTGCCAGCAGTGAAGCGCTTGAGGACTACGAGCAGTACTTC. This sequence encodes CASSEALEDYEQYF.

In this sample, this clonotype turned up a few times. The V call is TRBV18, the J call TRBJ2-2; D gene unclear. Germline V lookup: CDR1 KGHSH, CDR2 LQKENI. With 0 bases removed from V and 5 bases from J, the gap between germline ends came to 13 bases. The CDR3 length is 16 residues. The CDR3 spells CASSPPRTTKTGELFF. As DNA, the CDR3 is TGTGCCAGCTCACCACCCCGCACAACCAAGACCGGGGAGCTGTTTTTT.

The chain recombines TRBV6-1 with TRBJ1-4; maybe TRBD1 (5 bases). Looked up from germline, CDR1 is MNHNS and CDR2 is SASEGT. The CDR3 consists of 14 residues. Trimming removed 6 bases from V and 0 bases from J, with 8 bases in between. The CDR3 DNA reads TGTGCCAGCAGGTCGACAGCAACTAATGAAAAACTGTTTTTT. Protein sequence: CASRSTATNEKLFF.

This chain uses TRBV28 with TRBJ2-3; D not certain. CDR3 length equals 14 residues. Germline V gene data show CDR1 as MDHEN and CDR2 as SYDVKM. Trimming removed 2 bases at V and 1 base at J, with 7 bases between. CDR3 nucleotide sequence: TGTGCCAGCAGTTTAAACCAGGGCACAGATACGCAGTATTTT. The encoded protein is CASSLNQGTDTQYF.

This clonotype showed up just a few times. The chain links TRBV5-1 to TRBJ1-1; 9 bases agree with TRBD1. The germline V gene encodes CDR1 SGHRS and CDR2 YFSETQ. With 0 bases clipped from V and 4 bases from J, the junction kept 7 bases outside the gene matches. This CDR3 has 16 residues. The CDR3 spells CASSLARDRAATEAFF. In DNA, the CDR3 is TGCGCCAGCAGCTTGGCAAGGGACAGGGCAGCCACTGAAGCTTTCTTT.

This clonotype was counted between two and nine times. The chain employs TRBV6-5 and TRBJ2-7; 7 bases fit TRBD2. Germline CDR1 MNHEY, CDR2 SVGAGI. The length of the CDR3 is 15 residues. V lost 4 bases and J lost 3; bases outside the gene matches: 9. CDR3 in DNA: TGTGCCAGCAGTTCGAATTTACTAGCGCGCTACGAGCAGTACTTC. Its protein is CASSSNLLARYEQYF.

J is TRBJ2-2 and V is TRBV18; D call uncertain. Germline V CDR1 and CDR2: KGHSH, LQKENI. With 2 bases removed from V and 4 bases from J, the gap between germline ends came to 14 bases. The CDR3 contains 16 residues. The CDR3 DNA reads as TGTGCCAGCTCACCATTGTCATCAGGTGGCACCGGGGAGCTGTTTTTT. Translation: CASSPLSSGGTGELFF.